Sequencing of this TCR beta chain was carried out in a study of blood T cell repertoires in COVID-19. V gave up 3 bases and J gave up 4 bases; unmatched junction bases: 2. The CDR3 length is 14 residues. CDR1 LNHDA and CDR2 SQIVND come from the germline V gene (reference sequence). Assay: immunoSEQ multiplex PCR; the TCRdb copy retains only in-frame clones and omits some. The sample includes 130,000 to 150,000 clones, over 75% of them seen just once. This chain joins TRBV19 and TRBJ1-5; TRBD1 matches 8 bases. The TCR comes from a man aged 60 to 69 with active or convalescent COVID-19. Material for sequencing was peripheral blood. The chain's CDR3 is CASSIRDRNQPQHF. Written as DNA, the CDR3 is TGTGCCAGTAGTATCCGGGACAGGAATCAGCCCCAGCATTTT.